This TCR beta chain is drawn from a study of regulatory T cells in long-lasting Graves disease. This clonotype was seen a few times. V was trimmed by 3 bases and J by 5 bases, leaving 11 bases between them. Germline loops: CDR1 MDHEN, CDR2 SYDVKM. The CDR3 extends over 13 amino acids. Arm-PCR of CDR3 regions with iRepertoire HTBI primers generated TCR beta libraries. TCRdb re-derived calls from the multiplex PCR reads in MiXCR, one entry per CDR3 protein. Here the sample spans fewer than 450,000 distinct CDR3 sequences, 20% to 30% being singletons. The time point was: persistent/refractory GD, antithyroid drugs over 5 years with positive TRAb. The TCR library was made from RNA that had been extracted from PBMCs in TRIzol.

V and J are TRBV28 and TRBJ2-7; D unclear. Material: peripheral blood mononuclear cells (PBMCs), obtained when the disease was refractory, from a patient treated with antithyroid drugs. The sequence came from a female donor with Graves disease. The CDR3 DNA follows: TGTGCCAGCAGTTTCCTCGGCGAGGACGAGCAGTACTTC. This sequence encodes CASSFLGEDEQYF.